This is a list of T cell receptor beta chains from one sample in a study of shared clonotypes between healthy human individuals. Sequenced by immunoSEQ multiplex PCR; TCRdb stores in-frame clones only, minus some. The sample yields about 2 million clones, just under 95% seen once. Sequenced material: naive CD8+ T cells sorted from blood. These receptors were collected from a young man in good health. The CDR3 runs from the conserved cysteine through the conserved F or W. D genes are given only for firm matches. A clone size is listed for some rows: how often the clone was seen (once, few, many), or a class if it is expanded.

d_call,v_call,cdr3_length,clone_size,j_call,cdr3_nt,cdr3_aa
NA,TRBV4-1,15,once,TRBJ2-7,TGCGCCAGCAGCCCAACCACCGGGACGGGATACGAGCAGTACTTC,CASSPTTGTGYEQYF
NA,TRBV12-2,17,NA,TRBJ2-7,NA,CASRLAFGGGASYEQYF
TRBD2,TRBV4-1,16,NA,TRBJ2-5,TGCGCCAGCAGCCCCCAGGGTAGCGGGGGGGAAGAGACCCAGTACTTC,CASSPQGSGGEETQYF
TRBD1,TRBV5-4,14,NA,TRBJ2-5,TGTGCCAGCAGCTTGAGGGGGCTCCAAGAGACCCAGTACTTC,CASSLRGLQETQYF
TRBD2,TRBV13,15,NA,TRBJ2-1,TGTGCCAGCAGCCCCCGGCTAGCGGGAGACAATGAGCAGTTCTTC,CASSPRLAGDNEQFF
TRBD2,TRBV4-3,18,NA,TRBJ2-7,TGCGCCAGCAGCCAAGATCTTCCTAGCGGCGGAAGCTCCTACGAGCAGTACTTC,CASSQDLPSGGSSYEQYF
NA,TRBV2,13,once,TRBJ2-2,TGTGCCAGCAGTGCGAGTAACACCGGGGAGCTGTTTTTT,CASSASNTGELFF
TRBD2,TRBV7-8,17,once,TRBJ2-3,TGTGCCAGCAGCTTAGACCTAGCGGGGGCCGGCACAGATACGCAGTATTTT,CASSLDLAGAGTDTQYF
TRBD2,TRBV9,16,NA,TRBJ2-7,TGTGCCAGCAGCGTAGGTTTGGCTAGCGGAGCCTACGAGCAGTACTTC,CASSVGLASGAYEQYF
TRBD2,TRBV5-6,14,NA,TRBJ2-7,TGTGCCAGCGGGACTAGCGGGAAGGTATACGAGCAGTACTTC,CASGTSGKVYEQYF
NA,TRBV10-3,13,NA,TRBJ1-4,TGTGCCATCAGTGGGGGGGTTGGGGAAAAACTGTTTTTT,CAISGGVGEKLFF
TRBD2,TRBV28,18,NA,TRBJ2-2,TGTGCCAGCAGTTTCCCGGAACTAGCGGGGCCCAACACCGGGGAGCTGTTTTTT,CASSFPELAGPNTGELFF
TRBD1,TRBV29-1,18,NA,TRBJ1-1,TGCAGCGTTGAAGATCTTTTGGGGGACAGGGTAGGTAACACTGAAGCTTTCTTT,CSVEDLLGDRVGNTEAFF
TRBD1,TRBV6-1,11,NA,TRBJ2-7,TGTGCCGGGGGACAGGGCTACGAGCAGTACTTC,CAGGQGYEQYF
NA,TRBV4-1,14,NA,TRBJ2-7,TGCGCCAGCAGCCAAGAACAGCGCACCTACGAGCAGTACTTC,CASSQEQRTYEQYF
NA,TRBV12-5,12,NA,TRBJ2-7,TGTGCTAGTGGCAGGGTCGCCTACGAGCAGTACTTC,CASGRVAYEQYF
NA,TRBV19,16,NA,TRBJ1-2,TGTGCCAGTAGTATCCTATCGATGGCTACGGGGGATGGCTACACCTTC,CASSILSMATGDGYTF
NA,TRBV6-1,17,once,TRBJ1-1,TGTGCCAGCAGTGAAAGAGGGAGCGGGGGTATGAACACTGAAGCTTTCTTT,CASSERGSGGMNTEAFF
NA,TRBV9,13,NA,TRBJ1-1,TGTGCCAGCAGCGTAGACGGGAATACTGAAGCTTTCTTT,CASSVDGNTEAFF
NA,TRBV11-2,13,NA,TRBJ2-7,TGTGCCAGCAGCCCTCAAGGGTCCATCGAGCAGTACTTC,CASSPQGSIEQYF
NA,TRBV4-3,16,NA,TRBJ2-3,TGCGCCAGCAGCCAAGGTTTCGCCTACGAGGGAGATACGCAGTATTTT,CASSQGFAYEGDTQYF
TRBD1,TRBV4-1,13,once,TRBJ1-5,TGCGCCAGCAGCCAGACACAGGGGCAGCCCCAGCATTTT,CASSQTQGQPQHF
TRBD1,TRBV7-9,12,NA,TRBJ1-2,TGTGCCAGCAGCTTACAGGGGGATGGCTACACCTTC,CASSLQGDGYTF
NA,TRBV27,15,NA,TRBJ1-3,TGTGCCAGCAGTTTATTGGGGGGCGCGGATAGAACCATATATTTT,CASSLLGGADRTIYF
NA,TRBV6-5,15,NA,TRBJ2-2,TGTGCCAGCAGTTACGGAGGGGGGATTGGCGGGGAGCTGTTTTTT,CASSYGGGIGGELFF
NA,TRBV15,13,NA,TRBJ2-3,TGTGCCACCAGCAGAGATTTGAGAGATACGCAGTATTTT,CATSRDLRDTQYF
NA,TRBV4-3,15,NA,TRBJ1-4,TGCGCCAGCAGCCAAGATGGGGCGTCGGGTGAAAAACTGTTTTTT,CASSQDGASGEKLFF
NA,TRBV9,15,NA,TRBJ2-7,TGTGCCAGCAGCGTAGGGGCAAAATTGAGTGACGAGCAGTACTTC,CASSVGAKLSDEQYF
NA,TRBV4-3,15,NA,TRBJ1-3,TGCGCCAGCAGCCAAGATCTTGACGGCGGAAACACCATATATTTT,CASSQDLDGGNTIYF
NA,TRBV2,15,once,TRBJ2-5,TGTGCCAGCAGCGACCCGGTGCGAGCGGAAGAGACCCAGTACTTC,CASSDPVRAEETQYF
NA,TRBV21-1,17,NA,TRBJ2-4,TGTGCCAGCAGCAAGGGGGGAGGGACACTCGCCAAAAACATTCAGTACTTC,CASSKGGGTLAKNIQYF
NA,TRBV13,13,NA,TRBJ2-2,TGTGCCAGCAGTCACAGGAACACCGGGGAGCTGTTTTTT,CASSHRNTGELFF
NA,TRBV27,13,NA,TRBJ1-1,TGTGCCAGCAGTTTATTGGGGGGCACTGAAGCTTTCTTT,CASSLLGGTEAFF
TRBD2,TRBV9,15,NA,TRBJ2-1,TGTGCCAGCAGCCTAGCGGGAGCATCCTACAATGAGCAGTTCTTC,CASSLAGASYNEQFF
NA,TRBV7-9,13,NA,TRBJ2-5,TGTGCCAGCAGCTTAGTCAGTCAAGAGACCCAGTACTTC,CASSLVSQETQYF
NA,TRBV7-2,13,NA,TRBJ2-2,TGTGCCAGCAGTTCAGGGGCCCCCGGGGAGCTGTTTTTT,CASSSGAPGELFF
NA,TRBV6-1,15,NA,TRBJ1-3,TGTGCCAGCAGTGAATTTAGGGGCCCTGGAAACACCATATATTTT,CASSEFRGPGNTIYF
NA,TRBV4-3,16,NA,TRBJ2-7,TGCGCCAGCAGCCAAGATGTTGGACCGACCTCCTACGAGCAGTACTTC,CASSQDVGPTSYEQYF
TRBD2,TRBV27,13,once,TRBJ2-7,TGTGCCAGTGCGCTAGCGGTTGGCTACGAGCAGTACTTC,CASALAVGYEQYF
TRBD1,TRBV9,16,NA,TRBJ1-4,TGTGCCAGCAGCGAGGGGACAGATTCTCCTAATGAAAAACTGTTTTTT,CASSEGTDSPNEKLFF
TRBD1,TRBV7-9,15,NA,TRBJ2-7,TGTGCCAGCAGCTTAGGGGGGACAGACTCCTACGAGCAGTACTTC,CASSLGGTDSYEQYF
TRBD1,TRBV6-1,13,NA,TRBJ1-1,TGTGCCAGCAGGGACAGGGGGAACACTGAAGCTTTCTTT,CASRDRGNTEAFF
NA,TRBV5-6,13,NA,TRBJ2-2,TGTGCCAGCAGCTTTCCGAACACCGGGGAGCTGTTTTTT,CASSFPNTGELFF
TRBD1,TRBV19,15,NA,TRBJ1-5,TGTGCCAGTAGCTCCGGACAGGGTGGCAATCAGCCCCAGCATTTT,CASSSGQGGNQPQHF
NA,TRBV4-3,15,NA,TRBJ1-1,TGCGCCAGCAGCCAAGATAAGGGACCTCACACTGAAGCTTTCTTT,CASSQDKGPHTEAFF
TRBD2,TRBV7-2,14,NA,TRBJ2-7,TGTGCCAGCAGCTGGAGGACTAGCGGCTACGAGCAGTACTTC,CASSWRTSGYEQYF
TRBD1,TRBV27,14,NA,TRBJ1-5,TGTGCCAGCAATAACAGGGGCGGGAATCAGCCCCAGCATTTT,CASNNRGGNQPQHF
TRBD2,TRBV5-6,17,NA,TRBJ2-3,TGTGCCAGCAGCCCGACTAGCGGTTCAATCTTCACAGATACGCAGTATTTT,CASSPTSGSIFTDTQYF
NA,TRBV9,14,NA,TRBJ1-3,TGTGCCAGCAGCGTTTCCAGTTCAGGAAACACCATATATTTT,CASSVSSSGNTIYF
NA,TRBV28,15,NA,TRBJ2-7,TGTGCCAGCAGCTTTGGAGTAGCGGTCTCCTACGAGCAGTACTTC,CASSFGVAVSYEQYF
NA,TRBV5-6,12,NA,TRBJ2-2,TGTGCCAGCAGCTTGTTGGCCGGGGAGCTGTTTTTT,CASSLLAGELFF